A selection of T cell receptor beta chains follows, all from one sample in a study of beta chain features in type 1 diabetes. The table came from immunoSEQ multiplex PCR; TCRdb's copy has only in-frame clones and leaves some out. The sample yields around 650,000 clones, around an eighth seen once. Sequenced input: naive CD4+ T cells from blood. These receptors all stem from a man younger than 45 with type 1 diabetes. Each CDR3 is given with its conserved first and last residue. D genes are given only for firm matches. A row's size may be missing; if present it is once, few, many or a size class.

clone_size	v_call	d_call	j_call	cdr3_nt	cdr3_aa
.	TRBV5-1	.	TRBJ1-2	TGCGCCAGCAGCTTGGTCTCAGCTAACTATGGCTACACCTTC	CASSLVSANYGYTF
.	TRBV18	.	TRBJ2-7	TGTGCCAGCTCCCTGCGGGCTCTTGGGGAGCAGTACTTC	CASSLRALGEQYF
.	TRBV30	.	TRBJ1-5	TGTGCCTGGAGTGAGAGGGAAGCTCAGCCCCAGCATTTT	CAWSEREAQPQHF
.	TRBV29-1	TRBD1	TRBJ1-1	TGCAGCGTTGAACTACAGGGGGTTGGCACTGAAGCTTTCTTT	CSVELQGVGTEAFF
.	TRBV30	.	TRBJ2-7	TGTGCCTGGAGACCCCTGGACAGATCGTACGAGCAGTACTTC	CAWRPLDRSYEQYF
.	TRBV30	TRBD1	TRBJ2-2	TGTGCCTGGACGGCCGGGACAGCGAACACCGGGGAGCTGTTTTTT	CAWTAGTANTGELFF
few	TRBV7-2	TRBD2	TRBJ2-3	TGTGCCAGCAGCTTACTAGCGGGGGTCCTCACAGATACGCAGTATTTT	CASSLLAGVLTDTQYF
.	TRBV7-9	.	TRBJ2-5	TGTGCCAGCACCCAGAGGAACTCGGAGACCCAGTACTTC	CASTQRNSETQYF
.	TRBV7-6	.	TRBJ2-5	TGTGCCAGCAACCCCGAGGAGACCCAGTACTTC	CASNPEETQYF
.	TRBV30	.	TRBJ2-7	TGTGCCTGGACAGGGGCCTACGAGCAGTACTTC	CAWTGAYEQYF
few	TRBV19	.	TRBJ2-5	TGTGCCAGTAGCCCGTTGATAGGGGAGACCCAGTACTTC	CASSPLIGETQYF
few	TRBV7-2	.	TRBJ1-1	TGTGCCAGCAGCTTACAGGGATTGAACACTGAAGCTTTCTTT	CASSLQGLNTEAFF
.	TRBV7-2	TRBD1	TRBJ1-5	TGTGCCAGCAGCTTAGAGAGGGGGCTGAGGGGTCAGCCCCAGCATTTT	CASSLERGLRGQPQHF
.	TRBV27	TRBD2	TRBJ2-5	TGTGCCAGCAGCAACTCAAGAGCGGGGAAAGAGACCCAGTACTTC	CASSNSRAGKETQYF
few	TRBV7-2	.	TRBJ2-5	TGTGCCAGCAGCTTAGGGCCAGTAAAAGAGACCCAGTACTTC	CASSLGPVKETQYF
few	TRBV2	.	TRBJ2-5	TGTGCCAGCGCCTACCAAGAGACCCAGTACTTC	CASAYQETQYF
.	TRBV6-6	TRBD1	TRBJ1-6	TGTGCCAGCACCAACCGGGACAGGGGTAATTCACCCCTCCACTTT	CASTNRDRGNSPLHF
few	TRBV18	.	TRBJ2-3	TGTGCCAGCTCACCAAGGCAAGCCGGCACAGATACGCAGTATTTT	CASSPRQAGTDTQYF
few	TRBV6-5	.	TRBJ2-1	TGTGCCAGCAGTTACGGGACCGGGAGCCTTCGCGGTGGGCAGTTCTTC	CASSYGTGSLRGGQFF
.	TRBV29-1	TRBD2	TRBJ2-1	TGCAGCGGTAGAGTAGCGGGGGGGCGGTTATACAATGAGCAGTTCTTC	CSGRVAGGRLYNEQFF
few	TRBV2	TRBD1	TRBJ1-2	TGTGCCAGCAGTGAAGGCGGGACAGGGGTCGGCTACACCTTC	CASSEGGTGVGYTF
few	TRBV10-3	.	TRBJ1-4	TGTGCCATCAGGGCAGGGGATGAAAAACTGTTTTTT	CAIRAGDEKLFF
.	TRBV14	.	TRBJ2-1	TGTGCCAGCAGCCAAACGGGCGGGGCCTCCTACAATGAGCAGTTCTTC	CASSQTGGASYNEQFF
few	TRBV7-7	TRBD1	TRBJ2-7	TGTGCCAGCAGCTCCGGGACAGCCACTGGACAATTCTTC	CASSSGTATGQFF
few	TRBV5-1	.	TRBJ2-3	TGCGCCAGCAGCCCCCTGACAGCTAGCACAGATACGCAGTATTTT	CASSPLTASTDTQYF
.	TRBV28	.	TRBJ2-5	TGTGCCAGCAGTTTACTACAAGAGACCCAGTACTTC	CASSLLQETQYF
.	TRBV30	.	TRBJ1-3	TGTGCCTGGAGTGTATTCGAGGGATCCCGTAGAAACACCATATATTTT	CAWSVFEGSRRNTIYF
few	TRBV23-1	TRBD2	TRBJ2-3	TGCGCCAGCAGTCCGAATCTAGTCTCCGTAGGGACTAGCGAAACAGATACGCAGTATTTT	CASSPNLVSVGTSETDTQYF
.	TRBV9	.	TRBJ1-5	TGTGCCAGCAGCGTAGGAGAAGGGAGCGCCCATCAGCCCCAGCATTTT	CASSVGEGSAHQPQHF
.	TRBV5-4	.	TRBJ2-7	TGTGCCAGCAGCTTGGTACCCTCGACGGACGAGCAGTACTTC	CASSLVPSTDEQYF
.	TRBV7-7	.	TRBJ2-2	TGTGCCAGCAGCCCTGCGGACGGACGATTAACCGGGGAGCTGTTTTTT	CASSPADGRLTGELFF
few	TRBV29-1	.	TRBJ1-1	TGCAGCGTTGAAGAGACAGAGAACACTGAAGCTTTCTTT	CSVEETENTEAFF
few	TRBV5-1	.	TRBJ2-2	TGCGCCAGCACCCTTTTAGACGCCGGGGAGCTGTTTTTT	CASTLLDAGELFF
.	TRBV4-3	.	TRBJ2-7	TGCGCCAGCAGCCAAGGACAGACTTCGTACGAGCAGTACTTC	CASSQGQTSYEQYF
few	TRBV27	.	TRBJ1-5	TGTGCCAGCAGGGGTACCGATCAGCCCCAGCATTTT	CASRGTDQPQHF
.	TRBV25-1	TRBD1	TRBJ2-1	TGTGCCAGCAGCCTGGACAGGGGAATACCACTCGAGCAGTTCTTC	CASSLDRGIPLEQFF
.	TRBV6-4	.	TRBJ1-2	TGTGCCAGCAGTTTCCCCAGGGGTTCGGGCTACACCTTC	CASSFPRGSGYTF
.	TRBV5-4	TRBD2	TRBJ2-1	TGTGCCAGCAGCTTTAGCGGGGGACCTTACAATGAGCAGTTCTTC	CASSFSGGPYNEQFF
few	TRBV28	.	TRBJ2-7	TGTGCCAGCAGAAACCCCTTCCAGCAGTACTTC	CASRNPFQQYF
.	TRBV5-6	.	TRBJ2-3	TGTGCCAGCAGCTTGAGAGGGGGAAGGACAGATACGCAGTATTTT	CASSLRGGRTDTQYF
.	TRBV10-3	.	TRBJ2-5	TGTGCCGCATCCCCCGGGGGAGGCGAGACCCAGTACTTC	CAASPGGGETQYF
.	TRBV10-3	TRBD1	TRBJ2-2	TGTGCCATCGGGGAGAAGGGGGCCGAGCAGCTGTTTTTT	CAIGEKGAEQLFF
.	TRBV4-1	.	TRBJ2-7	TGCGCCAGCAGCCAAGATGGTGCAGGAGCAGGCCTGACGAACGAGCAGTACTTC	CASSQDGAGAGLTNEQYF
few	TRBV6-5	TRBD2	TRBJ2-1	TGTGCCAGCAGTTACTCGACGGCTAGCGGGGGAGGTGAGCAGTTCTTC	CASSYSTASGGGEQFF
few	TRBV7-9	TRBD1	TRBJ2-7	TGTGCCAGCAGCCCCGGACAGGCTTCCTACGAGCAGTACTTC	CASSPGQASYEQYF
.	TRBV28	.	TRBJ2-7	TGTGCCAGCAGTTCACACTACGAGCAGTACTTC	CASSSHYEQYF
few	TRBV9	.	TRBJ1-2	TGTGCCAGCAGCGTAGTACAGGGCAGAGGCTACACCTTC	CASSVVQGRGYTF
.	TRBV5-6	.	TRBJ1-6	TGTGCCAGCAGCTCCCGACCCAGCTCCTATAATTCACCCCTCCACTTT	CASSSRPSSYNSPLHF
.	TRBV9	.	TRBJ2-5	TGTGCCAGCAGCATCGAGGGGGTGTACCAAGAGACCCAGTACTTC	CASSIEGVYQETQYF
.	TRBV20-1	.	TRBJ1-5	TGCAGTGCTGGGGATAGACCCCAGCATTTT	CSAGDRPQHF
.	TRBV5-1	.	TRBJ2-5	TGCGCCAGCAGCTTGGGTCTATTTGGAGAGACCCAGTACTTC	CASSLGLFGETQYF